Sequencing of this T cell receptor beta chain was carried out in a study of T cell changes during pregnancy in multiple sclerosis. Clones were read by immunoSEQ multiplex PCR, and TCRdb kept only the in-frame ones, dropping some. The repertoire holds more than 45,000 clones, approximately 90% seen once, with about 0.6% in the top ten. There are 15 residues in the CDR3. V trimming: 3 bases; J trimming: 10 bases; junction bases outside the gene matches: 4. Germline CDR1 and CDR2: LNHDA and SQIVND (reference sequence). This clone has just one count. Sample: CD4+ T cells from peripheral blood mononuclear cells, taken after pregnancy. This rearrangement joins TRBV19 to TRBJ2-1; 15 bases fit TRBD2. The receptor was derived from a female donor with multiple sclerosis, enrolled in a pregnancy study. Here the CDR3 reads CASSIRTSGGGEQFF. The CDR3 coding sequence is TGTGCCAGTAGTATCAGGACTAGCGGGGGGGGCGAGCAGTTCTTC.